A single sample gave rise to the 12 T cell receptor beta chains below, sequenced in a study of blood T cell repertoires in COVID-19. The repertoire was sequenced with immunoSEQ multiplex PCR; TCRdb's copy has only in-frame clones and lacks some. The table shows roughly 250,000 clones, with about nine tenths occurring only once. Specimen: PBMCs or T cells enriched from blood (not recorded which). The receptors stem from a woman aged 18-29 years who had recovered from COVID-19.

This chain connects TRBV10-3 to TRBJ2-7, with 9 bases matching TRBD1. J lost 0 bases, V lost 7 bases, and 7 bases had no gene match. Looked up from germline, CDR1 is ENHRY and CDR2 is SYGVKD. The CDR3 sequence is 15 residues long. CDR3 loop: CAIMDRDRVSYEQYF. The CDR3 coding sequence is TGTGCCATCATGGACCGGGACAGGGTCTCCTACGAGCAGTACTTC.

J is TRBJ1-1 and V is TRBV28, with D maybe TRBD1 (6 bases). Germline CDR1 is MDHEN and CDR2 is SYDVKM. The V end lost 6 bases, the J end lost 5 bases, and 10 bases lay between the germline ends. The CDR3 contains 12 residues. The CDR3 spells CASREGGTEAFF. The CDR3 DNA is TGTGCCAGCAGGGAAGGGGGAACTGAAGCTTTCTTT.

The chain joins TRBV5-1 to TRBJ1-4, with D perhaps TRBD1 (5 bases). The CDR3 length is 14 residues. Germline V gene sequence: CDR1 SGHRS, CDR2 YFSETQ. Trimming took off 0 bases at V and 7 bases at J, with 10 bases between the two ends. The CDR3 loop is CASSLVGGTEKLFF. CDR3 nucleotide sequence: TGCGCCAGCAGCTTGGTCGGGGGGACTGAAAAACTGTTTTTT.

The chain is built from TRBV28 and TRBJ1-1, with D perhaps TRBD1 (5 bases). CDR3 length: 14 residues. Trimming stripped 3 bases from V and 6 bases from J, with 14 bases between. CDR1 MDHEN and CDR2 SYDVKM come from the germline V gene. CDR3 loop: CASSLASWGAEAFF. DNA of the CDR3: TGTGCCAGCAGTTTGGCCTCGTGGGGGGCTGAAGCTTTCTTT. The variable domain in full, completed from reference TRBV28 and TRBJ1-1, reads DVKVTQSSRYLVKRTGEKVFLECVQDMDHENMFWYRQDPGLGLRLIYFSYDVKMKEKGDIPEGYSVSREKKERFSLILESASTNQTSMYLCASSLASWGAEAFFGQGTRLTVV.

J is TRBJ2-5 and V is TRBV15, with TRBD2 identical over 11 bases. V gave up 1 base and J gave up 1 base; unmatched junction bases: 8. The CDR3 is 18 residues long. Germline CDR1 LNHNV, CDR2 YYDKDF (reference sequence). The CDR3 protein is CATSRGTSGSTGQETQYF. CDR3 in DNA: TGTGCCACCAGCAGAGGCACTAGCGGGAGTACGGGCCAAGAGACCCAGTACTTC.

Written as DNA, the CDR3 is TGTGCCAGCAGTATTAGCGGGAGCTCCTACGAGCAGTACTTC. It codes for CASSISGSSYEQYF. The rearrangement joins TRBV5-4 to TRBJ2-7; TRBD2 matches at 9 bases. Germline loops: CDR1 SGHNT, CDR2 YYREEE (reference sequence). The CDR3 runs 14 residues. The V gene end was trimmed by 5 bases and the J gene end by 0 bases; junction bases not matched to a gene: 3.

This sequence joins TRBV5-1 and TRBJ2-7, with D possibly being TRBD2 (6 bases). Trimming removed 4 bases from V and 3 bases from J, with 23 bases in between. Germline V gene data show CDR1 as SGHRS and CDR2 as YFSETQ. The CDR3 runs to 17 residues. The CDR3 spells CASSGGLLRAPNYEQYF. CDR3 in DNA: TGCGCCAGCAGCGGGGGACTCCTTCGCGCGCCGAACTACGAGCAGTACTTC.

This chain connects TRBV28 to TRBJ1-6, with TRBD1 matching over 10 bases. Losses at the gene ends were 7 bases for V and 2 bases for J; bases not matched to a gene: 5. The length of the CDR3 is 16 residues. CDR1 MDHEN and CDR2 SYDVKM come from the germline V gene. This chain's CDR3 is CASTGTGVTYNSPLHF. CDR3 DNA sequence: TGTGCCAGCACCGGGACAGGGGTAACCTATAATTCACCCCTCCACTTT.

This sequence joins TRBV28 and TRBJ2-7; 8 bases are a match to TRBD2. Germline V gives CDR1 MDHEN, CDR2 SYDVKM. The CDR3 consists of 16 residues. V lost 5 bases to trimming and J lost 3 bases; unmatched junction nucleotides: 12. The CDR3 region has the DNA TGTGCCAGCAGTGGGGGGTTAGCGGGACCTTTCTACGAGCAGTACTTC. It encodes CASSGGLAGPFYEQYF.

This sequence joins TRBV6-2 or TRBV6-3 and TRBJ2-1, with unresolved D. This CDR3 is built from 13 residues. V dropped 3 bases and J dropped 5 bases, with 8 bases sitting between them. Germline CDR1 and CDR2: MNHEY and SVGEGT. The CDR3 reads CASSYVPNNEQFF. The CDR3 DNA sequence: TGTGCCAGCAGTTATGTCCCTAACAATGAGCAGTTCTTC.

The rearrangement links TRBV18 to TRBJ1-2; D gene ambiguous. Trimming removed 5 bases at V and 5 bases at J, with 9 bases between. Germline V lookup: CDR1 KGHSH, CDR2 LQKENI. This CDR3 is 12 amino acids long. The CDR3 region has the DNA TGTGCCAGCTCAAGCTCCGGGTATGGCTACACCTTC. Its protein product is CASSSSGYGYTF.

The rearrangement links TRBV12-3 or TRBV12-4 to TRBJ2-7, with D unresolved. The length of the CDR3 is 12 residues. The V gene lost 4 bases and the J gene lost 9 bases, with 13 bases spanning the gap. The CDR3: CASSSTLQVQYF. Written as DNA, the CDR3 is TGTGCCAGCAGTTCTACCCTCCAGGTGCAGTACTTC.